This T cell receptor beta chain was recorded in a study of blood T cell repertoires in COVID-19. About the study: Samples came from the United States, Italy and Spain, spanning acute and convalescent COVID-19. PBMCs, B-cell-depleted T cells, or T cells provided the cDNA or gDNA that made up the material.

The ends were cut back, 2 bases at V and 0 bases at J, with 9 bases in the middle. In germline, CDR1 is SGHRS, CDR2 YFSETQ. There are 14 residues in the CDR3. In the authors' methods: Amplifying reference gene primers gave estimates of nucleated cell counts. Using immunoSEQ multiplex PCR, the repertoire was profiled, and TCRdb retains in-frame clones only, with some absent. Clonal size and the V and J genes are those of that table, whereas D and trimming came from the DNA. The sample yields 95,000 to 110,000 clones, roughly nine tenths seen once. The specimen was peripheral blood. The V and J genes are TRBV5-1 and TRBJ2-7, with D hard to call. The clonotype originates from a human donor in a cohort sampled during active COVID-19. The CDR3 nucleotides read TGCGCCAGCAGCTTCCAAACTTCCTCCTACGAGCAGTACTTC. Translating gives CASSFQTSSYEQYF.